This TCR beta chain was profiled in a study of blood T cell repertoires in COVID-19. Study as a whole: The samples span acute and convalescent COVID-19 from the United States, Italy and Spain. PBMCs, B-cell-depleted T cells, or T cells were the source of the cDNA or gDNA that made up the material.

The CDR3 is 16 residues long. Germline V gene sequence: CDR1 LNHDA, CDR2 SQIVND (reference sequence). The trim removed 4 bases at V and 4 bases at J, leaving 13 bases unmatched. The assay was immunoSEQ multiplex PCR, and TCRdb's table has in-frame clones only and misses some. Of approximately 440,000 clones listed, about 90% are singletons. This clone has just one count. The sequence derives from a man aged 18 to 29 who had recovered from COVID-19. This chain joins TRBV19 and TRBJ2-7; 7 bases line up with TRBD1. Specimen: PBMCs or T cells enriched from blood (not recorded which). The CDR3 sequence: CASSTLQGRLGYEQYF. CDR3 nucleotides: TGTGCCAGTAGTACCTTACAGGGGAGACTGGGTTACGAGCAGTACTTC.